This T cell receptor beta chain is drawn from a study of cytomegalovirus exposure and HLA in healthy donors. Sequencing was performed with immunoSEQ multiplex PCR; in TCRdb, only in-frame clones are kept and a portion is missing. The sample lists 130,000 or so clones, 85% to 90% occurring once. Germline loops: CDR1 MNHNS, CDR2 SASEGT. This CDR3 has 13 residues. The V and J ends lost 6 bases and 9 bases respectively, with 15 bases between them. Sequencing used PBMCs. This receptor was taken from a woman aged 18-35 years in good health and CMV-seronegative. This chain links TRBV6-1 with TRBJ1-5; tentatively, D is TRBD1 (6 bases). The CDR3 DNA follows: TGTGCCAGCAGGGATCAGGGGCTTGGGCCCCAGCATTTT. This codes for CASRDQGLGPQHF.